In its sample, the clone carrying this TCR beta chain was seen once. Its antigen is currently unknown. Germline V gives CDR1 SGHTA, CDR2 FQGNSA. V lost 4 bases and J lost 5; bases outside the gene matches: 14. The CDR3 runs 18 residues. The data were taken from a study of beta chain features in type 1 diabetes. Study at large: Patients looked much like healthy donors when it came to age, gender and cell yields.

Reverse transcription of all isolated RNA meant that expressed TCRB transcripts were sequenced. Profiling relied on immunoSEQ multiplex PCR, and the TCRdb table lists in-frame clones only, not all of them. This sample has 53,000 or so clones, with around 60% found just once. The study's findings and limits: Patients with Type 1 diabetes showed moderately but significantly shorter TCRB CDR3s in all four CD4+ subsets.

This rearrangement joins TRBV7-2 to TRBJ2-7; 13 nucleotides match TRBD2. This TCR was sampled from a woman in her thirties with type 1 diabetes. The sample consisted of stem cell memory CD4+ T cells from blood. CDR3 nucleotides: TGTGCCAGCAGCTCCATGGGACTAGCGGGATCAGGAGGCCACGAGCAGTACTTC. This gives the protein CASSSMGLAGSGGHEQYF. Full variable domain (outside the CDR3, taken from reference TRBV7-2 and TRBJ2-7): GAGVSQSPSNKVTEKGKDVELRCDPISGHTALYWYRQSLGQGLEFLIYFQGNSAPDKSGLPSDRFSAERTGGSVSTLTIQRTQQEDSAVYLCASSSMGLAGSGGHEQYFGPGTRLTVT.